These 13 T cell receptor beta chains were all obtained from the same sample, sequenced in a study of STAT3 mutations in large granular lymphocyte leukemia. Notes on the study in general: Every T-cell large granular lymphocyte leukemia patient had at least one immunodominant TCR beta clonotype.

These receptors' antigens are unknown. This table comes from immunoSEQ multiplex PCR, and its TCRdb copy is limited to in-frame clones, with some not included. The top ten clones hold approximately 30% of a sample with some 27,000 clones, around 80% of them seen once. The sample was peripheral blood mononuclear cells. The receptors were sampled from a woman aged 50 to 60 with T-cell large granular lymphocyte leukemia. Some clones in this sample may be carry-over from other donors' samples.

The chain has TRBV7-2 and TRBJ2-5, with 10 bases identical to TRBD2. From germline, CDR1 is SGHTA and CDR2 FQGNSA. This CDR3 has 14 residues. J gave up 7 bases and V 2 bases, and 4 bases lay outside the gene matches. The CDR3 sequence is CASSLKREGWTQYF. For the CDR3, the DNA is TGTGCCAGCAGCTTAAAGCGGGAGGGCTGGACCCAGTACTTC.

This chain joins TRBV27 and TRBJ1-5; D uncertain. CDR3 length: 13 residues. From germline, CDR1 is MNHEY and CDR2 SMNVEV (reference sequence). Trimming pared 4 bases from V and 5 bases from J, leaving 9 bases between. CDR3 DNA sequence: TGTGCCAGCAGTTCGACCTTCCATCAGCCCCAGCATTTT. Translation gives CASSSTFHQPQHF.

The chain links TRBV5-1 to TRBJ2-7, with D possibly matching TRBD1 (6 bases). Germline CDR1 SGHRS, CDR2 YFSETQ. V lost 5 bases and J lost 1, with 13 bases in between. CDR3 length: 14 residues. The CDR3 sequence: CASRDRIASYEQYF. Written as DNA, the CDR3 is TGCGCCAGCAGGGACAGAATCGCTTCCTACGAGCAGTACTTC.

The CDR3 DNA follows: TGCGCCAGCAGCCAAGATCTTACCCCGAAGGCTTTCTTT. Encoded protein: CASSQDLTPKAFF. The rearrangement links TRBV4-3 to TRBJ1-1; D gene uncertain. CDR1 and CDR2 (germline): LGHNA, YSLEER. The V end lost 0 bases, the J end lost 11 bases, and 13 bases lay between the germline ends. The CDR3 has 13 amino acids.

This clone was seen only once. In DNA form, the CDR3 reads TGTGCCAGCAGCTTATCCCGGGGACCGAATGAAAAACTGTTTTTT. Protein: CASSLSRGPNEKLFF. The rearrangement links TRBV7-2 to TRBJ1-4; D is possibly TRBD1 (5 bases). Germline V gene lookup returns CDR1 SGHTA and CDR2 FQGNSA. This CDR3 has 15 residues. The V and J ends lost 2 bases and 5 bases respectively, with 12 bases between them.

The genes are TRBV29-1 and TRBJ2-7; 7 bases fit TRBD1. Unmatched junction bases numbered 0, after V lost 4 bases and J lost 6 bases. The CDR3 is made up of 10 amino acids. Germline values: CDR1 SQVTM, CDR2 ANQGSEA. This CDR3 is CSVGDSEQYF. DNA of the CDR3: TGCAGCGTTGGGGACAGCGAGCAGTACTTC.

The V call is TRBV4-1, the J call TRBJ2-1, with TRBD2 matching over 8 bases. The V segment lost 5 bases and the J segment 5 bases; nucleotides outside the gene matches: 8. The length of the CDR3 is 15 residues. CDR1 is MGHRA, CDR2 YSYEKL, per germline. The CDR3 DNA is TGCGCCAGCAGCTCTTCCGGGACTAGGGACAATGAGCAGTTCTTC. It translates to CASSSSGTRDNEQFF.

The chain combines TRBV19 with TRBJ1-5; weak D call: TRBD1 (6 bases). Trimming cost V 8 bases and J 2 bases, with 10 bases left between them. The V gene's germline CDR1 is LNHDA and CDR2 SQIVND (reference sequence). The CDR3 is 13 amino acids. CDR3 sequence: CASGGGGNQPQHF. As DNA, the CDR3 is TGTGCCAGTGGAGGGGGGGGCAATCAGCCCCAGCATTTT.

The CDR3 nucleotides read TGTGCCAGCAGCCCCCAATACCTTAATGAGCAGTTCTTC. This translates into CASSPQYLNEQFF. The chain couples TRBV14 to TRBJ2-1; D remains unclear. V lost 4 bases, J lost 7 bases, and 11 bases lay in between. The CDR3 is 13 amino acids. The V gene's germline CDR1 is SGHDN and CDR2 FVKESK.

CDR3 sequence reads: CASSLQGNQPQHF. The CDR3 DNA sequence: TGTGCCAGCAGCTTACAGGGCAATCAGCCCCAGCATTTT. The genes are TRBV7-9 and TRBJ1-5, with no clear D. CDR1 is SEHNR and CDR2 is FQNEAQ in the germline V gene (reference sequence). CDR3 length: 13 amino acids. V lost 2 bases and J lost 2, with 4 bases in between.

The V and J genes are TRBV18 and TRBJ1-2; D is uncertain. The germline V gene encodes CDR1 KGHSH and CDR2 LQKENI. Trimming pared 2 bases from V and 8 bases from J, leaving 12 bases between. This CDR3 comprises 13 residues. CDR3 nucleotides: TGTGCCAGCTCACCAGACAACGCCTACGGCTACACCTTC. This gives the protein CASSPDNAYGYTF. The variable domain in full, completed from reference TRBV18 and TRBJ1-2, reads NAGVMQNPRHLVRRRGQEARLRCSPMKGHSHVYWYRQLPEEGLKFMVYLQKENIIDESGMPKERFSAEFPKEGPSILRIQQVVRGDSAAYFCASSPDNAYGYTFGSGTRLTVV.

The rearrangement links TRBV28 to TRBJ1-2; D is perhaps TRBD1 (5 bases). V was clipped by 5 bases and J by 0 bases, with 10 bases between them. Germline V gene sequence: CDR1 MDHEN, CDR2 SYDVKM. The CDR3 has 14 amino acids. CDR3 amino acids: CASSPTGANYGYTF. The CDR3 DNA is TGTGCCAGCAGTCCCACGGGGGCTAACTATGGCTACACCTTC.

The chain couples TRBV4-2 to TRBJ2-3; 9 bases are a match to TRBD2. V shed 1 base and J 4 bases; nucleotides not matched to a gene: 12. Germline loops: CDR1 LGHNA, CDR2 YNFKEQ. This CDR3 is 18 amino acids long. The CDR3 protein is CASSQVTSGILSPDTQYF. CDR3 bases: TGTGCCAGCAGCCAAGTGACTAGCGGCATACTGAGCCCAGATACGCAGTATTTT.